One T cell receptor (beta chain) is described in this entry. The data were obtained in a study of early T cells in non-severe SARS-CoV-2 infection. On the study more broadly: Whole-blood bulk RNA, unsorted, was sequenced, and chains were unpaired.

TCRdb re-analysed the 5' RACE reads in MiXCR, keeping a single row per CDR3 protein. This sample has some 98,000 distinct CDR3 sequences, with more than 9.5% found just once. CDR3 length: 15 residues. V lost 4 bases, J lost 3 bases, and 4 bases stayed unmatched. Germline lookup yields CDR1 LGHNA and CDR2 YNFKEQ. Sequenced: whole blood. The clonotype originates from an adult who was a healthcare worker with PCR-confirmed SARS-CoV-2 infection or an uninfected control (not recorded which). The chain uses TRBV4-2 and TRBJ2-3, with 10 bases lining up with TRBD1. This CDR3 is CASSRPGQGTDTQYF. The CDR3 DNA follows: TGTGCCAGCAGCCGACCGGGACAGGGGACAGATACGCAGTATTTT.